The 7 T cell receptor beta chains listed next were all sequenced from one sample in a study of STAT5B mutations in CD4+ large granular lymphocyte leukemia. The method was immunoSEQ multiplex PCR; TCRdb's version includes in-frame clones alone and lacks a portion of them. The table records 35,000 to 40,000 clones, more than 60% of them present only once. Sequencing was carried out using CD4+ T cells from blood buffy coats. These receptors were obtained from a human donor in good health.

The chain recombines TRBV27 with TRBJ2-3, with D uncertain. The length of the CDR3 is 13 residues. Germline values: CDR1 MNHEY, CDR2 SMNVEV (reference sequence). V lost 7 bases to trimming and J lost 4 bases, with 12 bases between them. In DNA, the CDR3 is TGTGCCAGCACCTCGCTGGCCTCAGATACGCAGTATTTT. It codes for CASTSLASDTQYF.

The V gene is TRBV4-3, the J gene TRBJ2-1, with D uncertain. The ends were cut back, 0 bases at V and 10 bases at J, with 10 bases in the middle. Germline V gene data show CDR1 as LGHNA and CDR2 as YSLEER. This CDR3 region has 13 residues. The CDR3 reads CASSQDFSDEQFF. The CDR3 DNA sequence: TGCGCCAGCAGCCAAGACTTCAGTGACGAGCAGTTCTTC.

V gene TRBV6-6 combines with J gene TRBJ2-7; no clear D. Germline V gene sequence: CDR1 MNHNY, CDR2 SVGAGI (reference sequence). The CDR3 is made up of 12 amino acids. The ends were cut back, 6 bases at V and 2 bases at J, with 8 bases in the middle. The CDR3 region is CASSPSTYEQYF. CDR3 sequence (DNA): TGTGCCAGCAGCCCATCTACCTACGAGCAGTACTTC.

V usage is TRBV28 and J usage is TRBJ2-2; 11 positions match TRBD2. Germline assignment: CDR1 MDHEN and CDR2 SYDVKM. This CDR3 is built from 16 residues. Trimming at V came to 5 bases and at J to 3 bases, leaving 5 bases not matched to a gene. In DNA, the CDR3 is TGTGCCAGCAGTCTACTAGCGGGAGCGTACACCGGGGAGCTGTTTTTT. It specifies CASSLLAGAYTGELFF.

In its sample, this clone was seen once. The CDR3 end shows no conserved phenylalanine or tryptophan, and so a read error is likely. V usage is TRBV14 and J usage is TRBJ2-7; D gene uncertain. Looked up from germline, CDR1 is SGHDN and CDR2 is FVKESK. The V end lost 0 bases, the J end lost 6 bases, and 15 bases lay between the germline ends. CDR3 length equals 15 residues. The CDR3 nucleotides are TGTGCCAGCAGCCAAGAGTGGCAGGCCATTAGCGAGCAGTACCTC. Residues: CASSQEWQAISEQYL.

This clone was seen only a few times. The chain employs TRBV6-5 and TRBJ1-6; no clear D gene. CDR1 and CDR2 from the germline V gene are MNHEY and SVGAGI. V shed 8 bases and J shed 9 bases, with 17 bases lying between them. This CDR3 spans 14 amino acids. CDR3 region: CASSPPNPSSPLHF. CDR3 in DNA: TGTGCCAGCTCCCCGCCGAACCCGAGTTCACCCCTCCACTTT.

This clone was detected once. CDR3 DNA: TGCAGCGCGCAGCTCTCCTACGAGCAGTACTTC. It encodes CSAQLSYEQYF. The chain combines TRBV29-1 with TRBJ2-7; the D is unclear. Germline V gene lookup returns CDR1 SQVTM and CDR2 ANQGSEA. The CDR3 loop spans 11 amino acids. V lost 7 bases and J 0 bases, leaving 7 bases between the germline ends.